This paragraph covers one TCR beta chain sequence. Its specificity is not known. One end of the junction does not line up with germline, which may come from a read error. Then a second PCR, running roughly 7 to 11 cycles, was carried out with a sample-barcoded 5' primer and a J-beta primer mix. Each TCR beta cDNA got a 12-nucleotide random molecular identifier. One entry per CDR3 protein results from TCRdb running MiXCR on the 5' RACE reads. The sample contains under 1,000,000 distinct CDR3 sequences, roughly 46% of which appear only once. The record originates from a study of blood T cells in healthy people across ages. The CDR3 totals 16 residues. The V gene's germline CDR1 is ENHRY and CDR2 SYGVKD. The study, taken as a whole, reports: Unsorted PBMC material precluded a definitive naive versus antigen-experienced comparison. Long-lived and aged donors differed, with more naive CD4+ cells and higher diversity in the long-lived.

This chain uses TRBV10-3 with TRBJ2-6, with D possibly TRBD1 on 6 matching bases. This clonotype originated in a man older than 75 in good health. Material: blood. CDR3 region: CAFSETGSSGANVLTF. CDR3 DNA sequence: TGTGCCTTCAGTGAGACAGGTAGCTCTGGGGCCAACGTCCTGACTTTC.